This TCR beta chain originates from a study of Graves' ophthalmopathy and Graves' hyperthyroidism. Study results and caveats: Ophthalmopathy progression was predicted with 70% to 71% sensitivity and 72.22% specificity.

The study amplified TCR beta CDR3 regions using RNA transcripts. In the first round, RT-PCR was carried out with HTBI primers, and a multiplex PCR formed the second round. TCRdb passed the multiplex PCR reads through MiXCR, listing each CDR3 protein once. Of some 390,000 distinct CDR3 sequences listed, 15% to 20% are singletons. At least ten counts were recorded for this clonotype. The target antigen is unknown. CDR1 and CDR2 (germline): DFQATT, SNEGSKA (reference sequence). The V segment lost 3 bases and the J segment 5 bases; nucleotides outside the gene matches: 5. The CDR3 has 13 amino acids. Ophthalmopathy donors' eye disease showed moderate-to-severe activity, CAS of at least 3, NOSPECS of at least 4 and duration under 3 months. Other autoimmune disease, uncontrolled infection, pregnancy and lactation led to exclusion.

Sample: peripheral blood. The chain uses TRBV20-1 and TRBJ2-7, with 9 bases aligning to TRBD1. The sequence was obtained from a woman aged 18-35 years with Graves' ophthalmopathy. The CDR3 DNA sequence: TGCAGTGCTAGGAGGACAGGGGCCCACGAGCAGTACTTC. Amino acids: CSARRTGAHEQYF.